Listed below are T cell receptor beta chains from one sample, sequenced in a study of OX40 agonist ivuxolimab in advanced cancers. Profiled with immunoSEQ multiplex PCR; TCRdb holds only in-frame clones, not every one. The data contain roughly 41,000 clones, around 89% of them singletons. This material consisted of CD4+ or CD8+ T cells sorted from blood, taken in a trial of the OX40 agonist ivuxolimab. The receptors stem from an adult with an advanced solid tumor such as melanoma, head and neck, liver or kidney cancer. Each CDR3 is given without its conserved first and last residue.

CDR3	V	J
ASRTGPEYYGYT	TRBV6-5	TRBJ1-2
ATRGEGGPITDTQY	TRBV15	TRBJ2-3
ASSLLPGEQF	TRBV28	TRBJ2-1
ASSLAGLAGGPYGELF	TRBV7-3	TRBJ2-2
ASSVDNLGSTDTQY	TRBV9	TRBJ2-3
ASMGRDPSSET	TRBV2	TRBJ1-2
AWAGTNSNQPQH	TRBV30	TRBJ1-5
ASSLGAGPANEQF	TRBV5-4	TRBJ2-1
ASSYDASGVYEQY	TRBV5-1	TRBJ2-7
ASSSPLAGSSYNEQF	TRBV28	TRBJ2-1
ASREDTNEQF	TRBV2	TRBJ2-1
ATTGDSARDTQY	TRBV19	TRBJ2-3
ASTISGRTYEQY	TRBV6-1	TRBJ2-7
ASSPTSGGYNEQF	TRBV7-8	TRBJ2-1
ASSPGQGYEQY	TRBV11-2	TRBJ2-7
ASSRVGGVRF	TRBV4-3	TRBJ2-1
ASSLGVAGVKTGELF	TRBV7-2	TRBJ2-2
ASSLMGLTNTGELF	TRBV5-1	TRBJ2-2
ASRGPGIDTIY	TRBV27	TRBJ1-3
ASSSTGTSDQETQY	TRBV13	TRBJ2-5
ASSVGGSGYEQY	TRBV9	TRBJ2-7
ASSERDSFGGELF	TRBV27	TRBJ2-2
ASRKEGRRAF	TRBV7-9	TRBJ1-1
ASSYSGGNTEAF	TRBV6-5	TRBJ1-1
AIYRHQTYEQY	TRBV2	TRBJ2-7
ASSFTGAPDEQY	TRBV13	TRBJ2-7
ASSVAGVINEQF	TRBV19	TRBJ2-1